What follows are 21 T cell receptor beta chains derived from one specimen sequenced in a study of Ad26.COV2.S vaccination and SARS-CoV-2 variants. Sample treatment: around 19 received Ad26.COV2.S at low or high dose, single or two shots; about 5 received placebo; per-sample allocation not given. Following the first vaccine or placebo injection, samples were taken on day 63. Some clones are missing from TCRdb's copy, which holds only in-frame ones; the method was immunoSEQ multiplex PCR. This table has some 390,000 clones, 88% appearing once. The input for sequencing was peripheral blood, taken in a trial of Ad26.COV2.S vaccine versus placebo. All receptors derive from a person between 18 and 65 years old who received the Ad26.COV2.S COVID-19 vaccine or a placebo.

The chain joins TRBV9 to TRBJ1-1; tentatively, D is TRBD1 (5 bases). This CDR3 has 16 amino acids. Germline assignment: CDR1 SGDLS and CDR2 YYNGEE. V was trimmed by 0 bases and J by 3 bases, leaving 15 bases between them. CDR3 sequence: CASSVGIGEDDTEAFF. CDR3 in DNA: TGTGCCAGCAGCGTAGGTATAGGGGAGGACGACACTGAAGCTTTCTTT.

The V call is TRBV5-1, the J call TRBJ1-5, with D possibly matching TRBD1 (5 bases). V was cut by 1 base and J by 7 bases, with 9 bases left in between. The CDR3 consists of 13 residues. CDR1 and CDR2 from the germline V gene are SGHRS and YFSETQ. CDR3 in DNA: TGCGCCAGCAGCTTGTGGGGGGAACAGCCCCAGCATTTT. Protein sequence: CASSLWGEQPQHF.

The chain links TRBV9 to TRBJ2-3; D is unclear. Germline V gene lookup returns CDR1 SGDLS and CDR2 YYNGEE. V lost 0 bases and J 12 bases, leaving 14 bases between the germline ends. The length of the CDR3 is 13 residues. Here the CDR3 reads CASSVAAERTQYF. Written as DNA, the CDR3 is TGTGCCAGCAGCGTAGCGGCAGAACGAACCCAGTATTTT.

This sequence joins TRBV20-1 and TRBJ2-7; TRBD1 matches at 9 bases. CDR1 is DFQATT, CDR2 SNEGSKA, per germline (reference sequence). The CDR3 has 14 residues. The V gene end was trimmed by 3 bases and the J gene end by 6 bases; junction bases not matched to a gene: 9. DNA for the CDR3: TGCAGTGCTAGTAAGACAGGGGGAAAGCGCGAGCAGTACTTC. Residues: CSASKTGGKREQYF.

This chain uses TRBV12-5 with TRBJ1-1; TRBD1 matches at 10 bases. Trimming removed 1 base from V and 3 bases from J; junction bases left unmatched: 5. The CDR3 sequence is 16 residues long. Germline CDR1 is LGHNT and CDR2 is FRNRAP. As DNA, the CDR3 is TGTGCTAGTGGTTTGGAAGGACAGGGGGTATACACTGAAGCTTTCTTT. This encodes CASGLEGQGVYTEAFF.

The CDR3 region is CASSYSLGQGGSGYTF. In DNA, the CDR3 is TGTGCCAGCAGTTACTCGTTGGGACAGGGAGGGTCCGGCTACACCTTC. This sequence joins TRBV6-6 and TRBJ1-2; 9 bases are shared with TRBD1. Losses at the gene ends were 0 bases for V and 8 bases for J; bases not matched to a gene: 10. This CDR3 has 16 amino acids. From germline, CDR1 is MNHNY and CDR2 SVGAGI (reference sequence).

The rearrangement uses TRBV7-6 and TRBJ2-1; maybe TRBD2 (6 bases). CDR3 length equals 14 residues. Trimming stripped 3 bases from V and 8 bases from J, with 14 bases between. The germline gives CDR1 SGHVS, CDR2 FNYEAQ. Here the CDR3 reads CASSLGLALDEQFF. The CDR3 region has the DNA TGTGCCAGCAGCTTGGGACTGGCCCTGGATGAGCAGTTCTTC.

As regards this clone: Other DNA sequences within the sample encode an identical CDR3. V gene TRBV5-1 combines with J gene TRBJ2-6; D is ambiguous. Trimming removed 0 bases from V and 0 bases from J, with 4 bases in between. CDR1 and CDR2 (germline): SGHRS, YFSETQ. The CDR3 covers 15 residues. CDR3: CASSLGSSGANVLTF. The CDR3 DNA sequence: TGCGCCAGCAGCTTGGGCAGCTCTGGGGCCAACGTCCTGACTTTC. The variable domain in full, with the rest retrieved from reference TRBV5-1 and TRBJ2-6, is KAGVTQTPRYLIKTRGQQVTLSCSPISGHRSVSWYQQTPGQGLQFLFEYFSETQRNKGNFPGRFSGRQFSNSRSEMNVSTLELGDSALYLCASSLGSSGANVLTFGAGSRLTVL.

This chain connects TRBV7-8 to TRBJ2-3; a weak D match, TRBD2 (5 bases). Trimming left V 5 bases short and J 1 base short, with 19 bases between. This CDR3 spans 17 amino acids. Germline CDR1 SGHVS, CDR2 FQNEAQ. CDR3 region: CASSKAVEDPGTDTQYF. The CDR3 DNA follows: TGTGCCAGCAGCAAAGCGGTCGAGGACCCGGGCACAGATACGCAGTATTTT.

This clone was detected only once. V and J are TRBV5-1 and TRBJ2-7; 9 bases agree with TRBD2. The germline gives CDR1 SGHRS, CDR2 YFSETQ. The trim removed 0 bases at V and 6 bases at J, leaving 4 bases unmatched. The CDR3 spans 14 residues. The CDR3 nucleotides read TGCGCCAGCAGCTTGGGGACTAGCGTAGCCGAGCAGTACTTC. This encodes CASSLGTSVAEQYF.

V is TRBV11-2 and J is TRBJ2-1; 8 bases match TRBD2. In germline, CDR1 is SGHAT, CDR2 FQNNGV. J was trimmed by 9 bases and V by 3 bases; bases with no gene match: 7. This CDR3 has 14 residues. The CDR3 sequence: CASSFGLARREQFF. The CDR3 DNA reads as TGTGCCAGCAGCTTTGGACTAGCTCGTCGTGAGCAGTTCTTC.

This chain connects TRBV3-1 (or the pseudogene TRBV3-2) to TRBJ2-1; TRBD2 matches at 11 bases. The CDR3 has 17 residues. Germline lookup yields CDR1 LGHDT and CDR2 YNNKEL (reference sequence). The ends lost 2 bases at V and 7 bases at J; junction bases unmatched: 10. CDR3 amino acids: CASSQWGEGTSGNEQFF. The DNA for the CDR3 is TGTGCCAGCAGCCAATGGGGGGAAGGGACTAGCGGTAATGAGCAGTTCTTC.

This chain connects TRBV7-8 to TRBJ2-2; 11 nucleotides line up with TRBD2. The germline V gene has CDR1 SGHVS and CDR2 FQNEAQ. The CDR3 totals 15 residues. Trimming cost V 5 bases and J 5 bases; bases outside gene matches: 4. The CDR3 here is CASSPLAGETGELFF. CDR3 coding DNA: TGTGCCAGCAGCCCACTAGCGGGGGAAACCGGGGAGCTGTTTTTT.

This rearrangement joins TRBV5-1 to TRBJ2-5; D not certain. CDR1 and CDR2 (germline): SGHRS, YFSETQ. The CDR3 spans 14 residues. V lost 0 bases, J lost 2 bases, and 8 bases lay in between. As DNA, the CDR3 is TGCGCCAGCAGCTTGGGAGGCAAACAAGAGACCCAGTACTTC. It yields the protein CASSLGGKQETQYF.

This clone was observed a single time. The chain combines TRBV5-6 with TRBJ2-6; 7 nucleotides line up with TRBD1. J lost 3 bases, V lost 1 base, and 4 bases had no gene match. Looked up from germline, CDR1 is SGHDT and CDR2 is YYEEEE. The CDR3 length is 16 residues. CDR3 protein: CASSLSGQFGANVLTF. The CDR3 DNA reads TGTGCCAGCAGCTTGTCGGGACAGTTTGGGGCCAACGTCCTGACTTTC.

The rearrangement joins TRBV3-1 (or the pseudogene TRBV3-2) to TRBJ2-2; 10 bases fit TRBD2. This CDR3 contains 14 residues. The V segment lost 6 bases and the J segment 4 bases; nucleotides outside the gene matches: 2. Germline V lookup: CDR1 LGHDT, CDR2 YNNKEL (reference sequence). The CDR3, as DNA: TGTGCCAGCAGACTAGCGGGGAGCACCGGGGAGCTGTTTTTT. Residues: CASRLAGSTGELFF.

CDR3 DNA: TGTGCCAGTAGTCACGGACCGGCCTACGAGCAGTACTTC. Amino acid sequence: CASSHGPAYEQYF. The chain recombines TRBV19 with TRBJ2-7; D not certain. The CDR3 loop spans 13 amino acids. CDR1 is LNHDA, CDR2 SQIVND, per germline (reference sequence). Trimming removed 5 bases from V and 2 bases from J, with 10 bases in between.

V and J are TRBV3-1 (or the pseudogene TRBV3-2) and TRBJ2-2; no firm D call. The germline CDR1 and CDR2 sequences are LGHDT and YNNKEL (reference sequence). Trimming removed 0 bases at V and 7 bases at J, with 12 bases between. The CDR3 spans 15 residues. Written as DNA, the CDR3 is TGTGCCAGCAGCCAAGATATTTCCGGCGGCGGGGAGCTGTTTTTT. Residues: CASSQDISGGGELFF.

This chain connects TRBV18 to TRBJ2-3, with TRBD1 identical over 7 bases. The V gene end was trimmed by 4 bases and the J gene end by 3 bases; junction bases not matched to a gene: 7. The CDR3 covers 15 residues. Germline V lookup: CDR1 KGHSH, CDR2 LQKENI. The CDR3 sequence: CASSLTQGVTDTQYF. The CDR3 bases are TGTGCCAGCTCACTAACCCAGGGGGTAACAGATACGCAGTATTTT.

About this clone: Other DNA sequences in the same sample also yield this CDR3. The chain is built from TRBV5-1 and TRBJ1-6; TRBD1 is a possible D gene (5 bases). The V and J ends lost 0 bases and 9 bases respectively, with 7 bases between them. The V gene's germline CDR1 is SGHRS and CDR2 YFSETQ. The CDR3 loop spans 13 amino acids. CDR3 region: CASSLAGRSPLHF. As DNA, the CDR3 is TGCGCCAGCAGCTTGGCGGGGCGTTCACCCCTCCACTTT.

The chain links TRBV7-6 to TRBJ2-5; weak D call: TRBD2 (6 bases). From germline, CDR1 is SGHVS and CDR2 FNYEAQ. The CDR3 is 15 amino acids. V was trimmed by 2 bases and J by 2 bases, leaving 12 bases between them. DNA of the CDR3: TGTGCCAGCAGCTTAAGGGCGGGGCCTCAAGAGACCCAGTACTTC. Amino acid sequence: CASSLRAGPQETQYF.